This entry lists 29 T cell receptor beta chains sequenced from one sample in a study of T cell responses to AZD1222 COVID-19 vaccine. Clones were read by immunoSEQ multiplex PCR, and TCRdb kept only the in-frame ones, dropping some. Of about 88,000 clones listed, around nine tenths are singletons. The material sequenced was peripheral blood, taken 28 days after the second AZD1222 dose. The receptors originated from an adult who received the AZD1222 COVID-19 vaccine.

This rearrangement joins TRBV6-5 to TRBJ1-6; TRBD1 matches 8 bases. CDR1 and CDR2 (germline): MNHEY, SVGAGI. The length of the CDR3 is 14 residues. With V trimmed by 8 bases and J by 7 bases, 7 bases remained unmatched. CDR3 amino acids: CASARQGMNSPLHF. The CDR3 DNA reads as TGTGCCAGCGCCAGACAGGGGATGAATTCACCCCTCCACTTT.

The CDR3 DNA sequence: TGTGCCAGCAAACAGGGAGGTGGGACTGAAGCTTTCTTT. Residues: CASKQGGGTEAFF. This chain uses TRBV6-6 with TRBJ1-1, with D perhaps TRBD1 (6 bases). Trimming pared 7 bases from V and 5 bases from J, leaving 14 bases between. This CDR3 is 13 amino acids long. Per the germline V gene, CDR1 is MNHNY and CDR2 is SVGAGI (reference sequence).

DNA of the CDR3: TGTGCCAGCTCACGCCCGGAAGCGGATGGCTACACCTTC. The encoded protein is CASSRPEADGYTF. The V call is TRBV18, the J call TRBJ1-2; D remains ambiguous. The CDR3 runs 13 residues. V was shortened by 4 bases and J by 6 bases, with 12 bases between the two germline ends. CDR1 and CDR2 (germline): KGHSH, LQKENI.

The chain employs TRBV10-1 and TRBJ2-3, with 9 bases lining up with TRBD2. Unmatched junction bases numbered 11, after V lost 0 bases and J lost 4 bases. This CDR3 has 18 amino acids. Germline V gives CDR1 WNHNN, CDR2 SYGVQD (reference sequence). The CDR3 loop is CASSESTASGVLADTQYF. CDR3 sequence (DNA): TGCGCCAGCAGTGAGTCGACGGCTAGCGGGGTACTGGCAGATACGCAGTATTTT.

CDR3 amino acids: CATSRTPTGLKETQYF. CDR3 bases: TGTGCCACCAGCAGAACCCCGACAGGGCTAAAAGAGACCCAGTACTTC. J is TRBJ2-5 and V is TRBV15, with 7 bases that match TRBD1. Trimming cost V 2 bases and J 3 bases; bases outside gene matches: 9. This CDR3 has 16 residues. Per germline, CDR1 LNHNV and CDR2 YYDKDF (reference sequence).

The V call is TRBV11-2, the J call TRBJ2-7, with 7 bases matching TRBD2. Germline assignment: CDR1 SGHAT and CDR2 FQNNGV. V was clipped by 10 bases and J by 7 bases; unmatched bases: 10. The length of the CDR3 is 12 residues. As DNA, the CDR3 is TGTGCCACGGGAGGAGCCTGGGGGGAGCAGTACTTC. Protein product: CATGGAWGEQYF.

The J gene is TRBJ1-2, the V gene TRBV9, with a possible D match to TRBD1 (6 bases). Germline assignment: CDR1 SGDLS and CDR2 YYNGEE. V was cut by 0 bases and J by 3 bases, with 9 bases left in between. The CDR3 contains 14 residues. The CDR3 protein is CASSVEDSHYGYTF. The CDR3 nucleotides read TGTGCCAGCAGCGTAGAGGACAGTCACTATGGCTACACCTTC.

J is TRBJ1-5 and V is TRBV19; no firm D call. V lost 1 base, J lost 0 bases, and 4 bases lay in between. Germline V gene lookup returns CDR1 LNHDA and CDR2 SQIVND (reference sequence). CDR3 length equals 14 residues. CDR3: CASSIGYSNQPQHF. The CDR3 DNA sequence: TGTGCCAGTAGTATAGGGTATAGCAATCAGCCCCAGCATTTT.

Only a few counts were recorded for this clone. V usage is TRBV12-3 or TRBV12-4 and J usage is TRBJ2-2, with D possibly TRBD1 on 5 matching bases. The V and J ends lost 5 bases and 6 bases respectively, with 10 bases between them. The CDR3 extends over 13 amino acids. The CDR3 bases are TGTGCCAGCAGTCCCAGGGAACCCGGGGAGCTGTTTTTT. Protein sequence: CASSPREPGELFF.

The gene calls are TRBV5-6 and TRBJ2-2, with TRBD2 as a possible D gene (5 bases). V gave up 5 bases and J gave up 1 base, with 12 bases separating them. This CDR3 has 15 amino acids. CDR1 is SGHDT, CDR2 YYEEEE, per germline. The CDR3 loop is CASRSLGVNTGELFF. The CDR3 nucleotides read TGTGCCAGCAGAAGCCTGGGAGTGAACACCGGGGAGCTGTTTTTT. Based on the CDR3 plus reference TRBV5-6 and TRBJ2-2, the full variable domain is DAGVTQSPTHLIKTRGQQVTLRCSPKSGHDTVSWYQQALGQGPQFIFQYYEEEERQRGNFPDRFSGHQFPNYSSELNVNALLLGDSALYLCASRSLGVNTGELFFGEGSRLTVL.

The CDR3 loop reads CASTHLPPPAERGYTF. CDR3 DNA: TGTGCCAGCACCCACCTACCCCCCCCGGCCGAGCGCGGCTACACCTTC. V gene TRBV28 combines with J gene TRBJ1-2; D is unclear. This CDR3 contains 16 residues. Trimming cost V 7 bases and J 8 bases, with 26 bases left between them. Germline V gene lookup returns CDR1 MDHEN and CDR2 SYDVKM.

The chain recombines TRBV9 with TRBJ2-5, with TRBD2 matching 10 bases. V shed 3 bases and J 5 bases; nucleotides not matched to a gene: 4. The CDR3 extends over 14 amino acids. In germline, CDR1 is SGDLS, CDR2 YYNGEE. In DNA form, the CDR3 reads TGTGCCAGCAGCGGACGAGCGGGGGGGGAGACCCAGTACTTC. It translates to CASSGRAGGETQYF. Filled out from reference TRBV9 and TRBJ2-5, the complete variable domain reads DSGVTQTPKHLITATGQRVTLRCSPRSGDLSVYWYQQSLDQGLQFLIQYYNGEERAKGNILERFSAQQFPDLHSELNLSSLELGDSALYFCASSGRAGGETQYFGPGTRLLVL.

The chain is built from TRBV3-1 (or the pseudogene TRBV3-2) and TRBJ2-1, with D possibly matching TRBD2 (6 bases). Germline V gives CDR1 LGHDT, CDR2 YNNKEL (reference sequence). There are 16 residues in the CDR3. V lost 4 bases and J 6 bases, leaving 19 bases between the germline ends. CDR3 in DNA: TGTGCCAGCAGCCGGGGAGGCAGGCCCGATATCAATGAGCAGTTCTTC. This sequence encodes CASSRGGRPDINEQFF.

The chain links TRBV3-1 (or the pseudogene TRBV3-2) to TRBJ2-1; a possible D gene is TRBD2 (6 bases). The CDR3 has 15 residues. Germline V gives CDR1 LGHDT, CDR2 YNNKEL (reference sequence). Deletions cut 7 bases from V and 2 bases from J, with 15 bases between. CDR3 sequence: CASTHSGQAYNEQFF. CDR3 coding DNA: TGTGCCAGCACCCATAGCGGCCAAGCCTACAATGAGCAGTTCTTC.

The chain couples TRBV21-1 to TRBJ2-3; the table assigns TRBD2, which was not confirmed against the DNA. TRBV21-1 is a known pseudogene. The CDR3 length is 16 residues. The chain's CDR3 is CASSKGDWPDYGTQYF. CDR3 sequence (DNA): TGTGCCAGCAGCAAAGGGGACTGGCCCGATTATGGTACGCAGTATTTT.

This CDR3 is CASSQAQTGNTIYF. The CDR3 nucleotides read TGCGCCAGCAGCCAAGCGCAAACTGGAAACACCATATATTTT. The V gene is TRBV4-1, the J gene TRBJ1-3; no clear D. CDR1 and CDR2 (germline): MGHRA, YSYEKL. V shed 1 base and J shed 2 bases, with 6 bases lying between them. The CDR3 has 14 amino acids.

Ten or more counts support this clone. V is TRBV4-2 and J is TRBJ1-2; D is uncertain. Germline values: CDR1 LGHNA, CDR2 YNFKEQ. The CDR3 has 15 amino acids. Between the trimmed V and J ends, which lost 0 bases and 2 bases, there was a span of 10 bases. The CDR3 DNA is TGTGCCAGCAGCCAAGATAGCGACGGGAACTATGGCTACACCTTC. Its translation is CASSQDSDGNYGYTF.

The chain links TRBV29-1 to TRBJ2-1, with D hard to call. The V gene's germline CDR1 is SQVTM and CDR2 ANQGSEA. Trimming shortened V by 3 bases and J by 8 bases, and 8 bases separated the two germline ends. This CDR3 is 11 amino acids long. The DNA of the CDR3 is TGCAGCGTTGACGGCAACGATGAGCAGTTCTTC. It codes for CSVDGNDEQFF.

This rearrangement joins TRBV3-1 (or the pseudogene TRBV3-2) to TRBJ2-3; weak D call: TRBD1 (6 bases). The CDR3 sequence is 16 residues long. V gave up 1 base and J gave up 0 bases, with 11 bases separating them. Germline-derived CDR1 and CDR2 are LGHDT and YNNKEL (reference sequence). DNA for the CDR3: TGTGCCAGCAGCCAAGGCTACAGGGCAAGCACAGATACGCAGTATTTT. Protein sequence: CASSQGYRASTDTQYF.

CDR3 amino acids: CASSLAGRGRNEKLFF. The CDR3 nucleotides are TGTGCCAGCAGCTTGGCCGGGAGGGGTCGAAATGAAAAACTGTTTTTT. The chain recombines TRBV5-6 with TRBJ1-4; the D gene is possibly TRBD1 (5 bases). Per germline, CDR1 SGHDT and CDR2 YYEEEE. V gave up 0 bases and J gave up 5 bases, with 14 bases separating them. The CDR3 has 16 amino acids. The full variable domain, with the rest looked up from reference TRBV5-6 and TRBJ1-4, is DAGVTQSPTHLIKTRGQQVTLRCSPKSGHDTVSWYQQALGQGPQFIFQYYEEEERQRGNFPDRFSGHQFPNYSSELNVNALLLGDSALYLCASSLAGRGRNEKLFFGSGTQLSVL.

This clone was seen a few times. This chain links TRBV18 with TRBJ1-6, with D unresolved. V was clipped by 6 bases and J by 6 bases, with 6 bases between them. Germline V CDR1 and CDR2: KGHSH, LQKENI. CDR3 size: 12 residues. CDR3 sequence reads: CASSTPNSPLHF. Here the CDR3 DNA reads TGTGCCAGCTCCACGCCTAATTCACCCCTCCACTTT.

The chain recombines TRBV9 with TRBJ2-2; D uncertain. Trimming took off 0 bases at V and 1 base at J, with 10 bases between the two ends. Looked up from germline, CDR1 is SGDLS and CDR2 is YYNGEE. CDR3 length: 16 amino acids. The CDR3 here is CASSVESRRNTGELFF. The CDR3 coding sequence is TGTGCCAGCAGCGTAGAATCCCGACGGAACACCGGGGAGCTGTTTTTT. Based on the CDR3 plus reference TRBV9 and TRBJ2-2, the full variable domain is DSGVTQTPKHLITATGQRVTLRCSPRSGDLSVYWYQQSLDQGLQFLIQYYNGEERAKGNILERFSAQQFPDLHSELNLSSLELGDSALYFCASSVESRRNTGELFFGEGSRLTVL.

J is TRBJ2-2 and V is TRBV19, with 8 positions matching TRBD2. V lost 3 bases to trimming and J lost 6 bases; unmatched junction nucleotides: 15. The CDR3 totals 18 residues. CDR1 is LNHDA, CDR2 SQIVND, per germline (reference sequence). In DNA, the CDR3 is TGTGCCAGTAGTATCCCCCAGATAAGCGGGGGCGGCGCCGGGGAGCTGTTTTTT. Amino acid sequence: CASSIPQISGGGAGELFF.

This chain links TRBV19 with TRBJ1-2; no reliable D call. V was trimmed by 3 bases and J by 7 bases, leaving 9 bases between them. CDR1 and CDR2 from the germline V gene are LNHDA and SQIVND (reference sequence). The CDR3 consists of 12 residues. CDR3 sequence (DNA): TGTGCCAGTAGTATCGGAGACGCTGGCTACACCTTC. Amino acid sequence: CASSIGDAGYTF.

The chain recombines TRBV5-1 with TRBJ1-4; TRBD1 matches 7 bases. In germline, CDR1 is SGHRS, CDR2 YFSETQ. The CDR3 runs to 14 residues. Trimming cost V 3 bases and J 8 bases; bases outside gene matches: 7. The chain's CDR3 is CASSYQGTEEKLFF. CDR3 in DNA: TGCGCCAGCAGCTACCAGGGGACAGAGGAAAAACTGTTTTTT.

As DNA, the CDR3 is TGTGCCAGCAGCGTAGATCCTGGACAGGGAGGTTACGAGCAGTACTTC. Its translation is CASSVDPGQGGYEQYF. The rearrangement uses TRBV9 and TRBJ2-7; 8 bases align to TRBD1. The CDR3 extends over 16 amino acids. Germline CDR1 SGDLS, CDR2 YYNGEE. J lost 4 bases, V lost 0 bases, and 9 bases had no gene match.

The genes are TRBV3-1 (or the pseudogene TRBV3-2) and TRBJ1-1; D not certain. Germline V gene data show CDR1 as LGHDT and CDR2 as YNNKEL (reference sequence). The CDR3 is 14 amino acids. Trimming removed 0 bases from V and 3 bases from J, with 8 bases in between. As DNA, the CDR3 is TGTGCCAGCAGCCAAGATTCGAGGGACACTGAAGCTTTCTTT. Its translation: CASSQDSRDTEAFF.

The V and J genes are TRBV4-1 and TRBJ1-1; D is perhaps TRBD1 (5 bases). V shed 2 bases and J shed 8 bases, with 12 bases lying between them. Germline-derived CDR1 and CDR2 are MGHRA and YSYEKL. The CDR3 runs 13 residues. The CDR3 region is CASSQPGGTEAFF. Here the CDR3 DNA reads TGCGCCAGCAGCCAACCTGGGGGGACGGAAGCTTTCTTT.

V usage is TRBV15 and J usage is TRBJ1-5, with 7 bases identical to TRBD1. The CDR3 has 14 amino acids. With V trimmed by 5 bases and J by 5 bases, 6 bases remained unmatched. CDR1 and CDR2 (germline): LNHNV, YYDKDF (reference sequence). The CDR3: CATSPRQGDQPQHF. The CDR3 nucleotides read TGTGCCACCAGCCCGAGACAGGGAGATCAGCCCCAGCATTTT.